These 15 T cell receptor beta chains came from one sample sequenced in a study of T-cell memory formation after mild COVID-19. One entry per CDR3 protein results from TCRdb running MiXCR on the 5' RACE reads. There are 350,000 to 500,000 distinct CDR3 sequences in the sample; 15% to 25% occur only once, and 7.5% to 10% lies in the top ten. Sequenced input: PBMCs or a T cell subset sorted from them (not recorded which). Receptors originate from an adult woman who had mild COVID-19 (a few samples of this study predate the infection). Cell type and time point are not known.

This clonotype has more than one count but fewer than ten. The V call is TRBV5-1, the J call TRBJ2-3, with 13 positions matching TRBD2. The junction had 9 bases not matched to a gene; V was cut back by 4 bases and J by 4 bases. Per germline, CDR1 SGHRS and CDR2 YFSETQ. The CDR3 covers 17 residues. The CDR3 DNA sequence: TGCGCCAGCAGCGAGAGAGGACTAGCGGGAGACGCAGATACGCAGTATTTT. Amino acid sequence: CASSERGLAGDADTQYF.

This clonotype was observed a handful of times. The V call is TRBV18, the J call TRBJ1-2; D is possibly TRBD1 (6 bases). Trimming took off 3 bases at V and 7 bases at J, with 12 bases between the two ends. The CDR3 consists of 13 residues. Germline CDR1 reads KGHSH; CDR2 reads LQKENI. The chain's CDR3 is CASSPPGAGGYTF. CDR3 bases: TGTGCCAGCTCACCCCCAGGGGCTGGTGGCTACACCTTC.

This clonotype came up many times. The genes are TRBV6-5 and TRBJ2-7; D remains ambiguous. The V end was cut by 2 bases, the J end by 1 base, with 6 bases between. This CDR3 is built from 13 residues. Germline assignment: CDR1 MNHEY and CDR2 SVGAGI. The CDR3 DNA reads as TGTGCCAGCAGTTACCAAAAATCCTACGAGCAGTACTTC. Its protein product is CASSYQKSYEQYF.

The V gene is TRBV4-2, the J gene TRBJ2-7; unclear D gene. CDR3 length equals 13 residues. Trimming removed 0 bases from V and 7 bases from J, with 10 bases in between. Germline V gene lookup returns CDR1 LGHNA and CDR2 YNFKEQ. The CDR3 nucleotides are TGTGCCAGCAGCCAAGATTCAGGAGTTGAGCAGTACTTC. Protein sequence: CASSQDSGVEQYF.

This clonotype has only a few counts. In nucleotides, the CDR3 is TGCAGTGCTAGAGATCGAATCTTACTAGCGGGGGGGCGAGAGGTCCAAGAGACCCAGTACTTC. This codes for CSARDRILLAGGREVQETQYF. J is TRBJ2-5 and V is TRBV20-1, with 13 bases identical to TRBD2. The length of the CDR3 is 21 residues. J was trimmed by 1 base and V by 0 bases; bases with no gene match: 17. Germline V gene lookup returns CDR1 DFQATT and CDR2 SNEGSKA (reference sequence).

This clonotype has just a few counts. This chain connects TRBV7-2 to TRBJ2-4; D perhaps matches TRBD2 (5 bases). Germline V gives CDR1 SGHTA, CDR2 FQGNSA. The CDR3 has 15 amino acids. Trimming shortened V by 4 bases and J by 0 bases, and 10 bases separated the two germline ends. The DNA for the CDR3 is TGTGCCAGCAGCTCTCGGGATCCAGCCAAAAACATTCAGTACTTC. Translation: CASSSRDPAKNIQYF.

The genes are TRBV5-1 and TRBJ2-5; D might be TRBD1 (6 bases). The CDR3 is 15 amino acids. Germline V gene data show CDR1 as SGHRS and CDR2 as YFSETQ. V lost 1 base to trimming and J lost 3 bases, with 13 bases between them. CDR3 protein: CASSLTPQGKETQYF. As DNA, the CDR3 is TGCGCCAGCAGCTTGACACCCCAGGGGAAAGAGACCCAGTACTTC.

The chain carries TRBV4-1 and TRBJ2-6, with a possible D match to TRBD1 (5 bases). The CDR3 covers 18 residues. Trimming removed 1 base from V and 1 base from J, with 14 bases in between. Per the germline V gene, CDR1 is MGHRA and CDR2 is YSYEKL. The DNA for the CDR3 is TGCGCCAGCAGCCAAGCTGGACAACGTGGATCTGGGGCCAACGTCCTGACTTTC. This gives the protein CASSQAGQRGSGANVLTF.

The J gene is TRBJ1-1, the V gene TRBV3-1, with D possibly being TRBD1 (5 bases). V dropped 1 base and J dropped 4 bases, with 7 bases sitting between them. Germline V gives CDR1 LGHDT, CDR2 YNNKEL (reference sequence). CDR3 length: 13 amino acids. The CDR3 here is CASSQVGGTEAFF. CDR3 nucleotides: TGTGCCAGCAGCCAAGTTGGGGGCACTGAAGCTTTCTTT. The full variable domain, in which reference TRBV3-1 and TRBJ1-1 provide the parts outside the CDR3, is DTAVSQTPKYLVTQMGNDKSIKCEQNLGHDTMYWYKQDSKKFLKIMFSYNNKELIINETVPNRFSPKSPDKAHLNLHINSLELGDSAVYFCASSQVGGTEAFFGQGTRLTVV.

The genes are TRBV2 and TRBJ2-5; the match to TRBD2 covers 8 bases. Germline values: CDR1 SNHLY, CDR2 FYNNEI. This CDR3 comprises 12 residues. The CDR3 spells CAGAGVLETQYF. DNA for the CDR3: TGTGCTGGAGCGGGAGTTTTAGAGACCCAGTACTTC.

The sample holds a few counts of this clonotype. CDR3 nucleotide sequence: TGTGCCAGCAGCTTGTACAGTAACCCGCCTCGAGGCGAGCAGTACTTC. This gives the protein CASSLYSNPPRGEQYF. This chain connects TRBV7-9 to TRBJ2-7, with D unresolved. The CDR3 spans 16 residues. Deletions cut 3 bases from V and 6 bases from J, with 21 bases between. CDR1 SEHNR and CDR2 FQNEAQ come from the germline V gene (reference sequence).

CDR3 in amino acids: CASSLTVDYGYTF. CDR3 coding DNA: TGTGCCAGCAGTTTGACAGTAGACTATGGCTACACCTTC. The rearrangement links TRBV12-3 or TRBV12-4 to TRBJ1-2, with a possible D match to TRBD1 (5 bases). CDR3 length: 13 amino acids. Trimming removed 3 bases from V and 3 bases from J, with 8 bases in between.

This clonotype was recorded at least ten times. This sequence joins TRBV5-1 and TRBJ2-7; D gene unclear. Trimming removed 4 bases at V and 3 bases at J, with 8 bases between. There are 12 residues in the CDR3. Per the germline V gene, CDR1 is SGHRS and CDR2 is YFSETQ. CDR3 amino acids: CASSGEDYEQYF. In nucleotides, the CDR3 is TGCGCCAGCAGCGGCGAAGACTACGAGCAGTACTTC.

This clonotype showed up just a few times. The V call is TRBV3-1, the J call TRBJ2-7; D may match TRBD1 or TRBD2 (6 bases each). Trimming left V 2 bases short and J 1 base short, with 12 bases between. CDR3 size: 15 residues. The germline V gene encodes CDR1 LGHDT and CDR2 YNNKEL (reference sequence). The CDR3 loop is CASSQPGGGSYEQYF. The CDR3 coding sequence is TGTGCCAGCAGCCAACCCGGAGGGGGGTCCTACGAGCAGTACTTC.

The chain carries TRBV2 and TRBJ1-1; the D is unclear. Germline lookup yields CDR1 SNHLY and CDR2 FYNNEI. The CDR3 length is 13 residues. The V and J ends lost 10 bases and 7 bases respectively, with 19 bases between them. The CDR3 coding sequence is TGTGCCACCGCCTCAGTGGAAAGGTATGAAGCTTTCTTT. This gives the protein CATASVERYEAFF. Looking up the rest from reference TRBV2 and TRBJ1-1 gives the full variable domain: EPEVTQTPSHQVTQMGQEVILRCVPISNHLYFYWYRQILGQKVEFLVSFYNNEISEKSEIFDDQFSVERPDGSNFTLKIRSTKLEDSAMYFCATASVERYEAFFGQGTRLTVV.